Presented here are 30 T cell receptor beta chains from one specimen sequenced in a study of identical twins. MiXCR, run by TCRdb on the 5' RACE reads, gives a single entry per CDR3 protein. The table shows approximately 240,000 distinct CDR3 sequences, with 11% to 15% occurring only once. The sequencing input was memory (CD45RO+) T cells sorted from blood. The receptors were sampled from a woman in her late teens or twenties in good health.

The rearrangement joins TRBV5-1 to TRBJ1-3, with a possible D match to TRBD1 (6 bases). Trimming removed 4 bases at V and 0 bases at J, with 14 bases between. The CDR3 covers 16 residues. Per the germline V gene, CDR1 is SGHRS and CDR2 is YFSETQ. The CDR3 DNA is TGCGCCAGCAGCGTGGAATTACAGGGCTCTGGAAACACCATATATTTT. Amino acids: CASSVELQGSGNTIYF.

In its sample, this clonotype was seen a few times. The gene calls are TRBV7-9 and TRBJ2-4; 9 bases align to TRBD2. CDR1 and CDR2 from the germline V gene are SEHNR and FQNEAQ (reference sequence). This CDR3 comprises 15 residues. With 6 bases clipped from V and 6 bases from J, the junction kept 9 bases outside the gene matches. The CDR3 spells CASSLVAGDPNIQYF. The CDR3, as DNA: TGTGCCAGCAGTCTAGTAGCGGGGGATCCAAACATTCAGTACTTC.

This rearrangement joins TRBV20-1 to TRBJ2-3; 14 bases line up with TRBD2. The CDR3 consists of 16 residues. The germline V gene encodes CDR1 DFQATT and CDR2 SNEGSKA (reference sequence). V was clipped by 5 bases and J by 2 bases; unmatched bases: 6. In nucleotides, the CDR3 is TGCAGTGCTCCCGGACTAGCGGGAGGCCTCACAGATACGCAGTATTTT. Translation: CSAPGLAGGLTDTQYF.

The rearrangement joins TRBV2 to TRBJ1-4, with D tentatively TRBD1 (6 bases). The V gene lost 3 bases and the J gene lost 7 bases, with 27 bases spanning the gap. Germline values: CDR1 SNHLY, CDR2 FYNNEI. The CDR3 length is 19 residues. The CDR3 coding sequence is TGTGCCAGCAGTGAGGACGAGTGGTTCAGGGGAATCCTGGGTGAAAAACTGTTTTTT. Its translation: CASSEDEWFRGILGEKLFF.

J is TRBJ2-3 and V is TRBV6-1; D might be TRBD2 (5 bases). Germline lookup yields CDR1 MNHNS and CDR2 SASEGT. CDR3 length equals 13 residues. The V gene lost 7 bases and the J gene lost 8 bases, with 16 bases spanning the gap. The CDR3 loop reads CASTPPGVGTQYF. CDR3 bases: TGTGCCAGCACCCCCCCCGGGGTCGGTACGCAGTATTTT.

The DNA for the CDR3 is TGTGCCACTTACAGGGAGGAAAATTCACCCCTCCACTTT. As protein: CATYREENSPLHF. This chain joins TRBV2 and TRBJ1-6, with D maybe TRBD1 (6 bases). V dropped 10 bases and J dropped 7 bases, with 14 bases sitting between them. In germline, CDR1 is SNHLY, CDR2 FYNNEI. The CDR3 spans 13 residues.

CDR3 sequence (DNA): TGCAGTGCTAGAAGGTCACAGGGGCCCTCCTACGAGCAGTACTTC. It encodes CSARRSQGPSYEQYF. The J gene is TRBJ2-7, the V gene TRBV20-1; 7 bases are a match to TRBD1. CDR3 length equals 15 residues. Germline V CDR1 and CDR2: DFQATT, SNEGSKA (reference sequence). J gave up 0 bases and V 2 bases, and 7 bases lay outside the gene matches.

In this sample, this clonotype turned up many times. This sequence joins TRBV20-1 and TRBJ1-1; D is ambiguous. Germline V CDR1 and CDR2: DFQATT, SNEGSKA (reference sequence). This CDR3 comprises 11 residues. The ends were cut back, 2 bases at V and 1 base at J, with 2 bases in the middle. The CDR3 bases are TGCAGTGCTAGACAGAACACTGAAGCTTTCTTT. This codes for CSARQNTEAFF.

The chain combines TRBV20-1 with TRBJ2-7; tentative D call: TRBD2 (7 bases). CDR1 is DFQATT and CDR2 is SNEGSKA in the germline V gene (reference sequence). The length of the CDR3 is 11 residues. The CDR3 spells CGGGDSYEQYF. The CDR3 coding sequence is TGCGGAGGGGGGGATTCCTACGAGCAGTACTTC.

The sample holds a few counts of this clonotype. The rearrangement links TRBV6-5 to TRBJ1-2; D call uncertain. V gave up 4 bases and J gave up 5 bases, with 20 bases separating them. CDR3 length equals 16 residues. The germline gives CDR1 MNHEY, CDR2 SVGAGI. CDR3 protein: CASSSSRTLLQYGYTF. As DNA, the CDR3 is TGTGCCAGCAGTTCCAGCCGGACTCTCTTACAATATGGCTACACCTTC.

This chain joins TRBV7-9 and TRBJ1-1, with D perhaps matching TRBD1 (5 bases). V gave up 7 bases and J gave up 3 bases, with 12 bases separating them. CDR1 is SEHNR, CDR2 FQNEAQ, per germline (reference sequence). The CDR3 is 13 residues long. CDR3 protein: CASIVLTDTEAFF. CDR3 DNA sequence: TGTGCCAGCATAGTACTGACAGACACTGAAGCTTTCTTT.

This sequence joins TRBV7-9 and TRBJ2-2, with D maybe TRBD1 (6 bases). Germline V gene sequence: CDR1 SEHNR, CDR2 FQNEAQ (reference sequence). V lost 5 bases and J lost 7, with 20 bases in between. The CDR3 spans 16 residues. The CDR3 loop reads CASSAGPNRVHGELFF. CDR3 sequence (DNA): TGTGCCAGCAGCGCGGGTCCCAACAGGGTTCACGGGGAGCTGTTTTTT.

This clonotype was found many times. CDR3 protein: CASSPGGSGNIQYF. For the CDR3, the DNA is TGTGCCAGCAGTCCCGGTGGTAGCGGAAACATTCAGTACTTC. The gene calls are TRBV12-3 or TRBV12-4 and TRBJ2-4; TRBD2 is a possible D gene (6 bases). The CDR3 totals 14 residues. V was shortened by 5 bases and J by 6 bases, with 14 bases between the two germline ends.

This clonotype was observed a handful of times. The rearrangement uses TRBV15 and TRBJ1-1; maybe TRBD1 (5 bases). Trimming took off 3 bases at V and 8 bases at J, with 13 bases between the two ends. CDR1 LNHNV and CDR2 YYDKDF come from the germline V gene (reference sequence). The CDR3 is made up of 13 amino acids. The CDR3 nucleotides are TGTGCCACCAGCAGGGTACTGACAGTAGAAGCTTTCTTT. Encoded protein: CATSRVLTVEAFF.

CDR3 nucleotides: TGCAGCGTTGAGAAGGGCTACTCTGGAAACACCATATATTTT. Protein: CSVEKGYSGNTIYF. The chain has TRBV29-1 and TRBJ1-3; D is uncertain. V was clipped by 3 bases and J by 0 bases, with 9 bases between them. The length of the CDR3 is 14 residues. Germline V gives CDR1 SQVTM, CDR2 ANQGSEA.

A word on this clonotype: A single base separates this from a much larger clone, so it may be a read error. The rearrangement joins TRBV29-1 to TRBJ1-5; D unclear. The CDR3 is made up of 13 amino acids. From germline, CDR1 is SQVTM and CDR2 ANQGSEA. The CDR3 loop reads CCVAGYSNQPQHF. The CDR3 nucleotides are TGCTGCGTCGCGGGTTATAGCAATCAGCCCCAGCATTTT.

In this sample, this clonotype turned up a few times. This rearrangement joins TRBV18 to TRBJ2-3; D is undetermined. Germline CDR1 KGHSH, CDR2 LQKENI. The CDR3 consists of 10 residues. Trimming stripped 7 bases from V and 5 bases from J, with 4 bases between. The CDR3 coding sequence is TGTGCCAGCTTTGGAGATACGCAGTATTTT. Protein product: CASFGDTQYF. Complete variable domain (other parts from reference TRBV18 and TRBJ2-3): NAGVMQNPRHLVRRRGQEARLRCSPMKGHSHVYWYRQLPEEGLKFMVYLQKENIIDESGMPKERFSAEFPKEGPSILRIQQVVRGDSAAYFCASFGDTQYFGPGTRLTVL.

The table lists this clonotype with a few counts. The chain employs TRBV5-1 and TRBJ2-7; 7 bases are a match to TRBD1. Germline CDR1 SGHRS, CDR2 YFSETQ. The CDR3 length is 17 residues. V shed 3 bases, J shed 6 bases, and the junction held 18 bases outside the gene matches. For the CDR3, the DNA is TGCGCCAGCAGCTCCTTGGTCGTGGGACAAGCAGGGGGCGAGCAGTACTTC. Protein sequence: CASSSLVVGQAGGEQYF.

The CDR3 reads CASSGRQGSDTQYF. CDR3 sequence (DNA): TGTGCCAGCAGTGGGAGACAGGGGTCAGATACGCAGTATTTT. The gene calls are TRBV6-1 and TRBJ2-3; 8 nucleotides match TRBD1. The CDR3 spans 14 residues. The V gene's germline CDR1 is MNHNS and CDR2 SASEGT. The V gene end was trimmed by 4 bases and the J gene end by 4 bases; junction bases not matched to a gene: 4.

This clonotype was seen many times. The rearrangement joins TRBV10-1 to TRBJ2-7; 10 bases align to TRBD2. Germline values: CDR1 WNHNN, CDR2 SYGVQD (reference sequence). V lost 0 bases to trimming and J lost 6 bases; unmatched junction nucleotides: 8. This CDR3 comprises 16 residues. CDR3 loop: CASSESRLAGVSEQYF. CDR3 in DNA: TGCGCCAGCAGTGAGTCAAGGCTAGCGGGAGTTAGCGAGCAGTACTTC.

The V and J genes are TRBV2 and TRBJ2-7, with D possibly being TRBD2 (6 bases). The germline gives CDR1 SNHLY, CDR2 FYNNEI. Trimming took 6 bases from V and 1 from J, leaving 13 bases between them. The CDR3 sequence is 14 residues long. The CDR3 nucleotides are TGTGCCAGCAGGGAGGGGACGTTATCCTACGAGCAGTACTTC. It is translated as CASREGTLSYEQYF.

The chain employs TRBV6-5 and TRBJ2-2, with 10 positions matching TRBD2. This CDR3 comprises 15 residues. From germline, CDR1 is MNHEY and CDR2 SVGAGI. With 4 bases clipped from V and 5 bases from J, the junction kept 4 bases outside the gene matches. The CDR3 DNA follows: TGTGCCAGCAGTTGGCCGACTAGCGGGACCGGGGAGCTGTTTTTT. Amino acid sequence: CASSWPTSGTGELFF.

The chain joins TRBV6-5 to TRBJ1-5, with D possibly being TRBD1 (5 bases). The V end lost 8 bases, the J end lost 6 bases, and 11 bases lay between the germline ends. CDR3 length equals 12 residues. Germline lookup yields CDR1 MNHEY and CDR2 SVGAGI. The CDR3 loop is CASGGGGQPQHF. The DNA for the CDR3 is TGTGCCAGCGGGGGGGGAGGTCAGCCCCAGCATTTT.

The table lists this clonotype with many counts. As DNA, the CDR3 is TGCAGCGTTGCCAACACTGAAGCTTTCTTT. The encoded protein is CSVANTEAFF. V and J are TRBV29-1 and TRBJ1-1; D is uncertain. The CDR3 extends over 10 amino acids. CDR1 and CDR2 (germline): SQVTM, ANQGSEA. V dropped 4 bases and J dropped 2 bases, with 2 bases sitting between them.

Ten or more counts support this clonotype. The V and J genes are TRBV6-1 and TRBJ1-6, with no clear D. V lost 5 bases and J lost 0, with 11 bases in between. This CDR3 is built from 16 residues. The germline gives CDR1 MNHNS, CDR2 SASEGT. CDR3 sequence reads: CASSPAGSSYNSPLHF. The CDR3 DNA follows: TGTGCCAGCAGTCCCGCGGGGAGCTCCTATAATTCACCCCTCCACTTT.

This clonotype came up many times. The chain links TRBV3-1 to TRBJ2-5, with no clear D. Trimming cost V 6 bases and J 4 bases, with 6 bases left between them. In germline, CDR1 is LGHDT, CDR2 YNNKEL (reference sequence). The CDR3 runs 11 residues. The CDR3 bases are TGTGCCAGCAGGGTGCTAGAGACCCAGTACTTC. Its translation is CASRVLETQYF.

In its sample, this clonotype was seen many times. This rearrangement joins TRBV5-1 to TRBJ2-3; D possibly corresponds to TRBD1 (6 bases). Germline V gene lookup returns CDR1 SGHRS and CDR2 YFSETQ. The V end lost 3 bases, the J end lost 0 bases, and 17 bases lay between the germline ends. The CDR3 has 17 amino acids. The CDR3 reads CASSWGLRGSSTDTQYF. CDR3 sequence (DNA): TGCGCCAGCAGCTGGGGCTTGAGGGGGTCTAGCACAGATACGCAGTATTTT.

This clonotype was detected a few times. This chain joins TRBV5-1 and TRBJ1-2; a possible D gene is TRBD1 (6 bases). CDR1 is SGHRS and CDR2 is YFSETQ in the germline V gene. The CDR3 spans 14 residues. Trimming took off 4 bases at V and 0 bases at J, with 10 bases between the two ends. CDR3 sequence: CASSAGTPNYGYTF. The DNA for the CDR3 is TGCGCCAGCAGCGCCGGGACACCTAACTATGGCTACACCTTC.

This clonotype was observed a few times. V gene TRBV7-2 combines with J gene TRBJ2-7, with D tentatively TRBD1 (6 bases). V lost 5 bases, J lost 3 bases, and 14 bases lay in between. The CDR3 length is 14 residues. The germline V gene encodes CDR1 SGHTA and CDR2 FQGNSA. The CDR3 loop is CASSGQLGGYEQYF. DNA of the CDR3: TGTGCCAGCAGCGGCCAGTTAGGGGGCTACGAGCAGTACTTC.

The chain joins TRBV5-4 to TRBJ2-5; 10 bases line up with TRBD2. The CDR3 extends over 18 amino acids. The germline V gene has CDR1 SGHNT and CDR2 YYREEE (reference sequence). V lost 4 bases to trimming and J lost 5 bases; unmatched junction nucleotides: 17. The CDR3 coding sequence is TGTGCCAGCAGCCCCGGGGGGTCTAGCGGGAGAGGTTCGGAGACCCAGTACTTC. It codes for CASSPGGSSGRGSETQYF. The variable domain in full, completed from reference TRBV5-4 and TRBJ2-5, reads ETGVTQSPTHLIKTRGQQVTLRCSSQSGHNTVSWYQQALGQGPQFIFQYYREEENGRGNFPPRFSGLQFPNYSSELNVNALELDDSALYLCASSPGGSSGRGSETQYFGPGTRLLVL.